This passage covers 12 T cell receptor beta chains from one sample sequenced in a study of coeliac disease. Notes on the study in general: In active celiac disease, intraepithelial and lamina propria TRB and TRG repertoires were less clonal than controls.

Antigens for these TCRs are unknown. This table comes from immunoSEQ multiplex PCR, and its TCRdb copy is limited to in-frame clones, with some not included. Counted here are thousands of clones, 60% to 70% occurring once; the ten biggest clones make up under 4.5%. Material: lamina propria lymphocytes from the gut. These receptors all stem from a woman aged 18-29 years with active celiac disease.

The chain combines TRBV6-1 with TRBJ2-3; D may be TRBD1 (7 bases). The germline gives CDR1 MNHNS, CDR2 SASEGT. This CDR3 region has 17 residues. The V and J ends lost 1 base and 0 bases respectively, with 14 bases between them. The CDR3 spells CASSEGRGLLSTDTQYF. CDR3 DNA: TGTGCCAGCAGTGAAGGGAGGGGGCTTTTGAGCACAGATACGCAGTATTTT.

This sequence joins TRBV5-4 and TRBJ1-1, with D possibly being TRBD1 (6 bases). The CDR3 is 15 residues long. Germline assignment: CDR1 SGHNT and CDR2 YYREEE (reference sequence). V lost 7 bases and J lost 0, with 16 bases in between. CDR3 amino acids: CASRPGGALNTEAFF. The CDR3 region has the DNA TGTGCCAGCCGCCCGGGGGGCGCCTTGAACACTGAAGCTTTCTTT.

Comments on this clone: This specimen includes other DNA sequences encoding the same CDR3. This chain's CDR3 is CASSYGGEQFF. The CDR3 DNA is TGTGCCAGCAGTTATGGGGGCGAGCAGTTCTTC. This chain uses TRBV6-5 with TRBJ2-1; the D gene is possibly TRBD1 (6 bases). Germline V lookup: CDR1 MNHEY, CDR2 SVGAGI. The CDR3 runs to 11 residues. V was cut by 3 bases and J by 10 bases, with 7 bases left in between.

The chain links TRBV9 to TRBJ2-5; 11 bases align to TRBD1. The J segment lost 5 bases and the V segment lost 4 bases, leaving 7 bases of the junction unmatched. This CDR3 is built from 15 residues. The germline V gene has CDR1 SGDLS and CDR2 YYNGEE. The CDR3: CASSLLGTGGETQYF. CDR3 bases: TGTGCCAGCAGCCTTCTCGGGACAGGGGGTGAGACCCAGTACTTC.

The J gene is TRBJ1-5, the V gene TRBV28, with TRBD1 as a possible D gene (6 bases). Germline CDR1 and CDR2: MDHEN and SYDVKM. This CDR3 is 14 amino acids long. V lost 6 bases to trimming and J lost 5 bases, with 14 bases between them. Here the CDR3 reads CASRQVEGDQPQHF. For the CDR3, the DNA is TGTGCCAGCAGGCAGGTTGAGGGGGATCAGCCCCAGCATTTT.

This clone has more than one count but fewer than ten. The CDR3 coding sequence is TGTGCCAGCAGCCCAGGGCACGGGCTTCACCTCTCTGGGGCCAACGTCCTGACTTTC. This gives the protein CASSPGHGLHLSGANVLTF. The chain carries TRBV14 and TRBJ2-6, with D perhaps TRBD1 (5 bases). V was shortened by 4 bases and J by 0 bases, with 19 bases between the two germline ends. Germline loops: CDR1 SGHDN, CDR2 FVKESK. The CDR3 has 19 amino acids.

The rearrangement joins TRBV5-1 to TRBJ1-6; 10 bases are shared with TRBD1. The junction had 11 bases not matched to a gene; V was cut back by 6 bases and J by 5 bases. The germline V gene has CDR1 SGHRS and CDR2 YFSETQ. The CDR3 contains 17 residues. For the CDR3, the DNA is TGCGCCAGCAACCCAAGCCCCGGGACAGGGGATAATTCACCCCTCCACTTT. Protein: CASNPSPGTGDNSPLHF.

V and J are TRBV28 and TRBJ2-3; maybe TRBD1 (5 bases). This CDR3 contains 17 residues. Germline V gene lookup returns CDR1 MDHEN and CDR2 SYDVKM. With 1 base removed from V and 1 base from J, the gap between germline ends came to 15 bases. The CDR3 sequence: CASSLSVPGWGTDTQYF. For the CDR3, the DNA is TGTGCCAGCAGTTTATCCGTTCCAGGGTGGGGCACAGATACGCAGTATTTT.

This clone was recorded a few times. The chain carries TRBV7-9 and TRBJ2-6, with D uncertain. V was shortened by 1 base and J by 1 base, with 5 bases between the two germline ends. The CDR3 has 15 residues. Looked up from germline, CDR1 is SEHNR and CDR2 is FQNEAQ (reference sequence). In DNA form, the CDR3 reads TGTGCCAGCAGCTTAGTTGTATCTGGGGCCAACGTCCTGACTTTC. Its translation: CASSLVVSGANVLTF.

The gene calls are TRBV4-2 and TRBJ1-1; perhaps TRBD1 as D (5 bases). The germline gives CDR1 LGHNA, CDR2 YNFKEQ. The germline V and J ends were trimmed by 0 bases and 3 bases, with 17 bases remaining between them. The CDR3 runs to 17 residues. The CDR3: CASSQDLMQGVHTEAFF. The CDR3 nucleotides read TGTGCCAGCAGCCAAGACCTAATGCAGGGCGTCCACACTGAAGCTTTCTTT.

J is TRBJ1-1 and V is TRBV19; 7 nucleotides match TRBD1. The CDR3 runs 15 residues. Germline CDR1 is LNHDA and CDR2 is SQIVND (reference sequence). With V trimmed by 1 base and J by 5 bases, 7 bases remained unmatched. The CDR3 region has the DNA TGTGCCAGTAGTATAGGTAGGACAGGTGTAACTGAAGCTTTCTTT. Its protein product is CASSIGRTGVTEAFF.

The rearrangement uses TRBV2 and TRBJ1-1; D possibly corresponds to TRBD1 (5 bases). V gave up 6 bases and J gave up 1 base, with 9 bases separating them. Germline CDR1 is SNHLY and CDR2 is FYNNEI. CDR3 size: 13 residues. The CDR3 loop reads CASSADRNTEAFF. CDR3 DNA: TGTGCCAGCAGCGCCGACAGGAACACTGAAGCTTTCTTT.